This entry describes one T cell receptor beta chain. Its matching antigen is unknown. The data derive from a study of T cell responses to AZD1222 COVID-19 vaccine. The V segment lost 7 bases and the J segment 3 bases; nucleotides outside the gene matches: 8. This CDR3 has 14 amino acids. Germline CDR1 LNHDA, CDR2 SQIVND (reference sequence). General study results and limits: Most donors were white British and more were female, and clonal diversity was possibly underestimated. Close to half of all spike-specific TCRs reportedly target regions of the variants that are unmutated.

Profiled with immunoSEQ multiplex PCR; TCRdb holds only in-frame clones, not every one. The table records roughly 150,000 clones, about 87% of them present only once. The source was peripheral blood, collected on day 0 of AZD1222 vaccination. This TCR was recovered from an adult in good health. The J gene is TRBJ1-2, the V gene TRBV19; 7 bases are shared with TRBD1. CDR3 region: CASKRQGVHYGYTF. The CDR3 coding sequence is TGTGCCAGTAAGCGCCAGGGGGTTCACTATGGCTACACCTTC.